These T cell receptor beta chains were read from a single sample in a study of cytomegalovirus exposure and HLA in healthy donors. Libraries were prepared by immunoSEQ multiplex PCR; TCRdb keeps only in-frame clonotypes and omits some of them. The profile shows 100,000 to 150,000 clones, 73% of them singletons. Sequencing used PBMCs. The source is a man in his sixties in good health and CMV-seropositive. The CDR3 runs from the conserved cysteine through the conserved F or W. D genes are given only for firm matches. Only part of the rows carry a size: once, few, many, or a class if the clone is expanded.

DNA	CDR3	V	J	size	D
TGTGCCAGCAGCTTCATCAACACTGAAGCTTTCTTT	CASSFINTEAFF	TRBV7-2	TRBJ1-1	-	-
TGTGCCAGTTGGACAGGGGTTTCCTACGAGCAGTACTTC	CASWTGVSYEQYF	TRBV6-5	TRBJ2-7	-	TRBD1
TGTGCCAGCAGTTTAGTTCGCTTGGAGGGGCCTTCCTACGAGCAGTACTTC	CASSLVRLEGPSYEQYF	TRBV28	TRBJ2-7	-	-
TGTGCCAGCAGCCTGGCAGGGGGAGATCAGCCCCAGCATTTT	CASSLAGGDQPQHF	TRBV5-6	TRBJ1-5	many	TRBD1
TGCGCCAGCAGCCAAGTACAGTCTCAGGCCAATGAAAAACTGTTTTTT	CASSQVQSQANEKLFF	TRBV4-1	TRBJ1-4	few	-
TGCGCCAGCAGCCTGGTGGAGGGAGCTAATGAAAAACTGTTTTTT	CASSLVEGANEKLFF	TRBV5-1	TRBJ1-4	-	-
TGTGCCAGTAGTAACCCCCACAGGGCTAGTAATCAGCCCCAGCATTTT	CASSNPHRASNQPQHF	TRBV19	TRBJ1-5	-	-
TGTGCCACCCGGTGGTCTAGCGGGAGGAGGGAGCAGTACTTC	CATRWSSGRREQYF	TRBV2	TRBJ2-7	once	TRBD2
TGTGCCAGCAGCCCCAATCCCGGGGGCTCCTACGAGCAGTACTTC	CASSPNPGGSYEQYF	TRBV9	TRBJ2-7	-	-
TGTGCCACCCGGACTCCAGCGGCGCGAGAGCTGTTTTTT	CATRTPAARELFF	TRBV6-5	TRBJ2-2	-	-
TGCGCCAGCAGCTTGGGGGACAAGAATTCACCCCTCCACTTT	CASSLGDKNSPLHF	TRBV5-1	TRBJ1-6	-	-
TGTGCCAGCAGTCGGGACAGCCAATACACCGGGGAGCTGTTTTTT	CASSRDSQYTGELFF	TRBV6-4	TRBJ2-2	-	TRBD1
TGTGCCAGTAAACGGGGTTACAATCAGCCCCAGCATTTT	CASKRGYNQPQHF	TRBV5-3	TRBJ1-5	-	-
TGTGCCAGTAGTATAGTCGCCACCGCGGGTGAGCAGTTCTTC	CASSIVATAGEQFF	TRBV19	TRBJ2-1	once	-
TGTGCCGCCTCAGGGGCCCATAATGAAAAACTGTTTTTT	CAASGAHNEKLFF	TRBV10-3	TRBJ1-4	-	-
TGTGCCAGCAGCCGAGTCGGGAATTCACCCCTCCACTTT	CASSRVGNSPLHF	TRBV5-6	TRBJ1-6	-	-
TGTGCCAGCAGTTTACTCCTGGGCTCGGTTCCCCAGCCCCAGCATTTT	CASSLLLGSVPQPQHF	TRBV28	TRBJ1-5	-	-
TGCGCCAGCAGCCCCGACAGATTTTTGAACACCGGGGAGCTGTTTTTT	CASSPDRFLNTGELFF	TRBV5-1	TRBJ2-2	-	-
TGTGCCAGCAGCGTGGGGACAGCTAACTATGGCTACACCTTC	CASSVGTANYGYTF	TRBV9	TRBJ1-2	-	TRBD1
TGTGCCAGCAGTGAAACGCGGGGCTCATCGTATGTAGATACGCAGTATTTT	CASSETRGSSYVDTQYF	TRBV6-1	TRBJ2-3	once	-
TGTGCCTGGAATTCAGGGAGGGAGACCCAGTACTTC	CAWNSGRETQYF	TRBV30	TRBJ2-5	-	-
TGTGCCAGCTCACCTACAGGGTTCCCGAACACCGGGGAGCTGTTTTTT	CASSPTGFPNTGELFF	TRBV18	TRBJ2-2	-	-
TGTGCCAGTGTGTTCGGGGTCTCTGGAAACACCATATATTTT	CASVFGVSGNTIYF	TRBV2	TRBJ1-3	once	-
TGCGCCAGCAGCAGCCAACCGGGACAGCGTGTTGGTGGCTACACCTTC	CASSSQPGQRVGGYTF	TRBV5-1	TRBJ1-2	-	TRBD1
TGTGCCAGCAGCTTTGGCCCTAGCACAGATACGCAGTATTTT	CASSFGPSTDTQYF	TRBV7-3	TRBJ2-3	few	-
TGTGCCAGTAGCTCTACCCGGGGGTATGGCACAGATACGCAGTATTTT	CASSSTRGYGTDTQYF	TRBV19	TRBJ2-3	-	-
TGTGCCAGCATAGAGGGCAGGGGAGGCGGGGGAGATGGCTACACCTTC	CASIEGRGGGGDGYTF	TRBV2	TRBJ1-2	-	-
TGTGCCAGCAGCCGGGGACACGTGGGTCAGCCCCAGCATTTT	CASSRGHVGQPQHF	TRBV5-6	TRBJ1-5	-	-
TGCAGCGTTAGGACAAGAAGTTTAGGAGAGACCCAGTACTTC	CSVRTRSLGETQYF	TRBV29-1	TRBJ2-5	-	-
TGTGCCAGCAGACGACAGGGTCTGGACACTGAAGCTTTCTTT	CASRRQGLDTEAFF	TRBV6-5	TRBJ1-1	few	TRBD1
TGTGCCATCAGGTCGACAGGGGACACTGAAGCTTTCTTT	CAIRSTGDTEAFF	TRBV10-3	TRBJ1-1	few	TRBD1
TGTGCCAGCAGCTTTCAGATGGGACAGTTTAATTCACCCCTCCACTTT	CASSFQMGQFNSPLHF	TRBV5-8	TRBJ1-6	few	TRBD1
TGTGCCAGCAGCTCTGGCGGGTCTCAGTTCTTC	CASSSGGSQFF	TRBV7-3	TRBJ2-1	-	-
TGTGCCAGTAGTATCATACCGGGACAGGGGATTTTGACTGAAGCTTTCTTT	CASSIIPGQGILTEAFF	TRBV19	TRBJ1-1	-	TRBD1
TGTGCCAGCAGCCTTGCGGGGGGTACCTACGAGCAGTACTTC	CASSLAGGTYEQYF	TRBV9	TRBJ2-7	-	TRBD2
TGCGCCAGCAGCTTGGTTAACGGGGAGCTGTTTTTT	CASSLVNGELFF	TRBV5-1	TRBJ2-2	few	-
TGTGCCAGCAGTGGGACACTGAACACTGAAGCTTTCTTT	CASSGTLNTEAFF	TRBV6-1	TRBJ1-1	-	-
TGCGCCAGCAGCTTGGGAACATCGAACACCGGGGAGCTGTTTTTT	CASSLGTSNTGELFF	TRBV5-1	TRBJ2-2	-	-
TGTGCCAGCAGCTTAGATCTGTACAATGAGCAGTTCTTC	CASSLDLYNEQFF	TRBV7-2	TRBJ2-1	few	-
TGTGCCAGCAGTAGACTTAATTCACCCCTCCACTTT	CASSRLNSPLHF	TRBV28	TRBJ1-6	few	-